This TCR beta chain was sequenced for a study of blood T cell repertoires in COVID-19 (dated by TCRdb to 2019 to 2021). Regarding the complete study: The collaborator samples originated in the United States, Italy and Spain and spanned the acute and convalescent phases of COVID-19. The sample metadata nearly always contained a de-identified subject ID, COVID-19 status, age in years and sex. The samples were drawn from two sources: the first 160 participants of the ongoing ImmuneRACE study, and approximately 1,300 subjects contributed by 6 global collaborators. The repertoires were released in a freely available public database intended as a resource for research on the immune response to SARS-CoV-2. Where HLA class I and class II types were available, the types were taken from metadata supplied by the sample provider, not from assay-based typing. Subjects who had been exposed to COVID-19, were actively infected with it, or had recovered from it provided the deeply sampled blood TCRbeta repertoires that made up the dataset. The prospective study material was composed of cDNA or gDNA derived from T cells, B-cell-depleted T cells, or PBMCs.

On the study overall, not on this receptor specifically: The amount of clinical and demographic metadata varied by source and participant and was provided uncurated.

The immunoSEQ Assay, a bias-controlled multiplex PCR, was used to amplify TCRbeta CDR3 regions from genomic DNA. Per the source publication's procedure: The number of nucleated cells in each sample was estimated by amplification of reference gene primers within the assay. To quantify the absolute abundance of each unique TCRbeta CDR3 rearrangement, sequence reads were collapsed and filtered. For each sample, productive Simpson clonality was calculated as the square root of Simpson's diversity index over productive rearrangements. Sourced from immuneACCESS, this table was stored by TCRdb with only in-frame sequences that have V and J called. A share of the clones is absent; for the studies checked, an unresolved V gene accounts for under half, and the remainder has no known explanation. The V and J calls and clone size are taken from that table; D and trimming were inferred from the DNA. The sample table lists 150,000 to 200,000 clones, 70% to 85% of them with a count of one. The top ten hold 17% of the sample.

Participants in the prospective study were aged about 18 to 89 years, lived in 24 United States geographic areas, and enrolled through a virtual design. In the prospective study, cohorts were assigned on the basis of participant-reported clinical history obtained from a screening survey and a study questionnaire. Recovered participants in ImmuneRACE Cohort 3 were defined as having two consecutive negative NP/OP PCR tests, clearance from a healthcare professional, or resolution of symptoms. Each participant in the prospective study had whole blood, serum and a nasopharyngeal or oropharyngeal swab collected by mobile phlebotomists. Over a roughly 2-month period, participants in the prospective study had the option of providing additional blood draws and questionnaires. Before DNA extraction, prospective study blood samples were shipped either frozen or at room temperature. Between the V and J ends, shortened by 2 bases and 2 bases respectively, the junction contains 6 bases. Based on the germline V gene, the CDR1 and CDR2 sequences are SGHNT and YENEEA. The CDR3 runs 13 residues from the cysteine to the phenylalanine. Only CDR3 DNA remains: 39 bases, in frame from the first base.

Comments on this clone: The target of this receptor is not known. One base away there is no much larger clone; base qualities are not given.

The chain was built from TRBV11-3 and TRBJ1-1; confidence is insufficient to name the D gene. This TCR was sampled from a woman in her fifties or sixties who had recovered from COVID-19. Sequencing was performed on PBMCs or T cells enriched from blood (not recorded which). The DNA is TGTGCCAGCAGCTTAAGACTAAACACTGAAGCTTTCTTT. Translated, this is CASSLRLNTEAFF.